This paragraph covers one TCR beta chain sequence. Its antigen is undetermined. The data stem from a study of T cell responses to AZD1222 COVID-19 vaccine. Some clones are missing from TCRdb's copy, which holds only in-frame ones; the method was immunoSEQ multiplex PCR. The sample has approximately 68,000 clones, roughly 91% seen once. General study findings and limits: Compared with day 0, the breadth and depth of the Spike-specific TCR repertoire rose significantly after two doses of AZD1222. The reported proportion of spike-specific TCRs targeting unmutated variant regions was nearly half. At study baseline, merely over 5 AZD1222 recipients were seropositive. Clonal diversity may have been underestimated, and the donors were mostly white British, with more females than males.

The CDR3 consists of 14 residues. The ends lost 1 base at V and 4 bases at J; junction bases unmatched: 3. The germline V gene encodes CDR1 KGHSH and CDR2 LQKENI. This TCR was sampled from an adult who received the MenACWY meningococcal vaccine as a control. V usage is TRBV18 and J usage is TRBJ2-7; TRBD1 aligns across 8 bases. The source material was peripheral blood, sampled 28 days after the second dose of the MenACWY control vaccine. The CDR3 nucleotides read TGTGCCAGCTCACCACGAGACAGGGGATACGAGCAGTACTTC. This codes for CASSPRDRGYEQYF. Looking up the rest from reference TRBV18 and TRBJ2-7 gives the full variable domain: NAGVMQNPRHLVRRRGQEARLRCSPMKGHSHVYWYRQLPEEGLKFMVYLQKENIIDESGMPKERFSAEFPKEGPSILRIQQVVRGDSAAYFCASSPRDRGYEQYFGPGTRLTVT.